The 29 T cell receptor beta chains presented below share a single source sample, sequenced in a study of T cell changes during pregnancy in multiple sclerosis. The method was immunoSEQ multiplex PCR; TCRdb's version includes in-frame clones alone and lacks a portion of them. The sample consists of approximately 88,000 clones, about 93% of them appearing once. This specimen consisted of peripheral blood, obtained in the first trimester of pregnancy. All receptors come from a female donor with multiple sclerosis, enrolled in a pregnancy study.

V is TRBV6-1 and J is TRBJ1-5, with 9 bases that match TRBD1. The CDR3 totals 15 residues. Trimming removed 6 bases from V and 5 bases from J; junction bases left unmatched: 8. From germline, CDR1 is MNHNS and CDR2 SASEGT. The CDR3: CASRGGTGRHQPQHF. The DNA for the CDR3 is TGTGCCAGCAGGGGAGGGACAGGGAGGCATCAGCCCCAGCATTTT.

The V and J genes are TRBV5-1 and TRBJ1-1; D call uncertain. Between the trimmed V and J ends, which lost 0 bases and 9 bases, there was a span of 15 bases. CDR3 length: 14 amino acids. The V gene's germline CDR1 is SGHRS and CDR2 YFSETQ. CDR3 region: CASSLDGTTEQAFF. DNA of the CDR3: TGCGCCAGCAGCTTGGATGGCACGACGGAGCAAGCTTTCTTT.

The chain combines TRBV6-5 with TRBJ1-5; a weak D match, TRBD1 (6 bases). CDR1 and CDR2 from the germline V gene are MNHEY and SVGAGI. The V and J ends lost 7 bases and 1 base respectively, with 14 bases between them. This CDR3 contains 15 residues. CDR3 sequence reads: CASNPTGGSNQPQHF. CDR3 nucleotides: TGTGCCAGCAATCCCACGGGGGGCAGCAATCAGCCCCAGCATTTT.

J is TRBJ1-5 and V is TRBV29-1, with D maybe TRBD1 (6 bases). This CDR3 is 13 amino acids long. The V gene's germline CDR1 is SQVTM and CDR2 ANQGSEA. Trimming took off 5 bases at V and 6 bases at J, with 14 bases between the two ends. This CDR3 reads CSVIQGTGQPQHF. In DNA form, the CDR3 reads TGCAGCGTTATACAGGGTACCGGTCAGCCCCAGCATTTT. The full variable domain, completed using reference TRBV29-1 and TRBJ1-5, is SAVISQKPSRDICQRGTSLTIQCQVDSQVTMMFWYRQQPGQSLTLIATANQGSEATYESGFVIDKFPISRPNLTFSTLTVSNMSPEDSSIYLCSVIQGTGQPQHFGDGTRLSIL.

The chain combines TRBV11-2 with TRBJ2-1; D is undetermined. This CDR3 spans 15 amino acids. V was clipped by 3 bases and J by 0 bases, with 9 bases between them. Germline V gives CDR1 SGHAT, CDR2 FQNNGV. CDR3 protein: CASSLVFSSYNEQFF. The CDR3 DNA is TGTGCCAGCAGCTTGGTATTCAGCTCCTACAATGAGCAGTTCTTC.

This clone was observed a single time. This chain joins TRBV9 and TRBJ1-4, with TRBD1 matching over 12 bases. J gave up 6 bases and V 2 bases, and 5 bases lay outside the gene matches. The CDR3 covers 16 residues. Germline V CDR1 and CDR2: SGDLS, YYNGEE. CDR3: CASSVWDRGRDEKLFF. The CDR3 nucleotides are TGTGCCAGCAGCGTTTGGGACAGGGGGCGCGATGAAAAACTGTTTTTT.

This chain links TRBV7-9 with TRBJ2-3; 7 positions agree with TRBD2. J lost 6 bases, V lost 1 base, and 7 bases had no gene match. This CDR3 contains 15 residues. CDR1 and CDR2 (germline): SEHNR, FQNEAQ (reference sequence). CDR3 DNA sequence: TGTGCCAGCAGCTTAGGGACGGGGGGAGTTGATACGCAGTATTTT. Translation: CASSLGTGGVDTQYF.

The chain uses TRBV7-2 and TRBJ2-1; 14 nucleotides line up with TRBD2. Trimming cost V 6 bases and J 7 bases; bases outside gene matches: 2. Germline lookup yields CDR1 SGHTA and CDR2 FQGNSA. CDR3 size: 14 residues. The CDR3 protein is CASRGLAGANEQFF. As DNA, the CDR3 is TGTGCCAGCAGGGGACTAGCGGGAGCTAATGAGCAGTTCTTC. The full variable domain, in which reference TRBV7-2 and TRBJ2-1 provide the parts outside the CDR3, is GAGVSQSPSNKVTEKGKDVELRCDPISGHTALYWYRQSLGQGLEFLIYFQGNSAPDKSGLPSDRFSAERTGGSVSTLTIQRTQQEDSAVYLCASRGLAGANEQFFGPGTRLTVL.

Only one count was recorded for this clone. This chain uses TRBV11-2 with TRBJ1-6; no reliable D call. There are 14 residues in the CDR3. Looked up from germline, CDR1 is SGHAT and CDR2 is FQNNGV. Trimming took 2 bases from V and 8 from J, leaving 10 bases between them. The CDR3 here is CASSLSSGDSPLHF. The CDR3, as DNA: TGTGCCAGCAGCTTATCCTCCGGGGATTCACCCCTCCACTTT.

This chain uses TRBV2 with TRBJ1-1, with D tentatively TRBD1 (6 bases). Trimming pared 1 base from V and 6 bases from J, leaving 6 bases between. There are 12 residues in the CDR3. From germline, CDR1 is SNHLY and CDR2 FYNNEI. CDR3 nucleotide sequence: TGTGCCAGCAGTGAAGGGGGGCCTGAAGCTTTCTTT. Its translation is CASSEGGPEAFF.

J is TRBJ1-3 and V is TRBV7-9; D uncertain. The CDR3 extends over 16 amino acids. V shed 5 bases and J shed 1 base, with 15 bases lying between them. The germline CDR1 and CDR2 sequences are SEHNR and FQNEAQ (reference sequence). The CDR3 region has the DNA TGTGCCAGCAGCCCCCTTTTCGGGGTTTCTGGAAACACCATATATTTT. Its translation is CASSPLFGVSGNTIYF.

The V and J genes are TRBV25-1 and TRBJ1-4, with D perhaps matching TRBD1 (5 bases). The V and J ends lost 8 bases and 6 bases respectively, with 13 bases between them. The CDR3 contains 13 residues. Germline-derived CDR1 and CDR2 are MGHDK and SYGVNS. The CDR3, as DNA: TGTGCCAGCCTCGGGGGGGGATATGAAAAACTGTTTTTT. As protein: CASLGGGYEKLFF.

This clone was seen more than once but under ten times. The chain uses TRBV6-1 and TRBJ1-2, with 7 bases identical to TRBD1. Germline V CDR1 and CDR2: MNHNS, SASEGT. The CDR3 runs to 12 residues. V lost 4 bases and J lost 9; bases outside the gene matches: 5. As DNA, the CDR3 is TGTGCCAGCAGTGCTTACAGGGGTAGCTACACCTTC. This sequence encodes CASSAYRGSYTF.

The V call is TRBV5-6, the J call TRBJ2-7; weak D call: TRBD1 (5 bases). This CDR3 spans 13 amino acids. CDR1 is SGHDT and CDR2 is YYEEEE in the germline V gene. Trimming removed 5 bases at V and 0 bases at J, with 9 bases between. The CDR3 DNA sequence: TGTGCCAGCAGGAAAACAGGCTCCTACGAGCAGTACTTC. Encoded protein: CASRKTGSYEQYF. The complete variable domain, with remaining parts taken from reference TRBV5-6 and TRBJ2-7, reads DAGVTQSPTHLIKTRGQQVTLRCSPKSGHDTVSWYQQALGQGPQFIFQYYEEEERQRGNFPDRFSGHQFPNYSSELNVNALLLGDSALYLCASRKTGSYEQYFGPGTRLTVT.

The rearrangement uses TRBV14 and TRBJ2-5; 8 bases fit TRBD1. With 1 base clipped from V and 2 bases from J, the junction kept 3 bases outside the gene matches. CDR3 size: 15 residues. Germline-derived CDR1 and CDR2 are SGHDN and FVKESK. CDR3 sequence: CASSQGDRKQETQYF. In DNA form, the CDR3 reads TGTGCCAGCAGCCAAGGGGACAGGAAACAAGAGACCCAGTACTTC.

DNA of the CDR3: TGTGCCAGCAGTGACGGTAGCGGGGGGAATGAGCAGTTCTTC. It specifies CASSDGSGGNEQFF. V is TRBV6-4 and J is TRBJ2-1; 10 nucleotides line up with TRBD2. The ends lost 2 bases at V and 7 bases at J; junction bases unmatched: 2. This CDR3 has 14 residues. Germline lookup yields CDR1 MRHNA and CDR2 SNTAGT.

CDR3 region: CASSPRRQGALQLDQPQHF. In DNA, the CDR3 is TGTGCCAGCTCACCAAGAAGACAGGGGGCCCTGCAGCTGGATCAGCCCCAGCATTTT. This rearrangement joins TRBV18 to TRBJ1-5; the match to TRBD1 covers 10 bases. From germline, CDR1 is KGHSH and CDR2 LQKENI. With 2 bases clipped from V and 5 bases from J, the junction kept 15 bases outside the gene matches. This CDR3 has 19 amino acids.

V is TRBV6-4 and J is TRBJ2-3; TRBD1 matches 10 bases. Per germline, CDR1 MRHNA and CDR2 SNTAGT. With 2 bases clipped from V and 4 bases from J, the junction kept 0 bases outside the gene matches. The CDR3 has 14 amino acids. The CDR3 coding sequence is TGTGCCAGCAGTGACGGACAGGGGGCAGATACGCAGTATTTT. It specifies CASSDGQGADTQYF.

This chain connects TRBV6-5 to TRBJ2-3; TRBD1 matches at 7 bases. With 0 bases clipped from V and 2 bases from J, the junction kept 5 bases outside the gene matches. This CDR3 has 16 amino acids. Germline CDR1 is MNHEY and CDR2 is SVGAGI. The CDR3 region has the DNA TGTGCCAGCAGTTACTCGAGGGGACAGATCACAGATACGCAGTATTTT. Translation: CASSYSRGQITDTQYF.

In this sample, this clone turned up once. This rearrangement joins TRBV13 to TRBJ2-1, with 7 bases lining up with TRBD2. The CDR3 length is 18 residues. The V gene's germline CDR1 is PRHDT and CDR2 FYEKMQ (reference sequence). V gave up 3 bases and J gave up 6 bases; unmatched junction bases: 17. The CDR3 spells CASSFGGLIAGLPNEQFF. Here the CDR3 DNA reads TGTGCCAGCAGCTTTGGCGGTCTTATAGCGGGTTTACCCAATGAGCAGTTCTTC.

The chain uses TRBV5-5 and TRBJ2-3; no clear D. Germline CDR1 is SGHKS and CDR2 is YYEKEE (reference sequence). V dropped 4 bases and J dropped 4 bases, with 7 bases sitting between them. The CDR3 has 12 amino acids. CDR3 sequence reads: CASSRVPDTQYF. In DNA form, the CDR3 reads TGTGCCAGCAGCCGGGTACCAGATACGCAGTATTTT.

The rearrangement links TRBV5-6 to TRBJ1-3, with D tentatively TRBD1 (6 bases). CDR3 length: 14 amino acids. The germline V and J ends were trimmed by 4 bases and 7 bases, with 15 bases remaining between them. From germline, CDR1 is SGHDT and CDR2 YYEEEE. Here the CDR3 reads CASSDGGAVNTIYF. DNA of the CDR3: TGTGCCAGCAGCGATGGGGGGGCTGTTAACACCATATATTTT.

This chain connects TRBV2 to TRBJ2-3; no firm D call. Germline loops: CDR1 SNHLY, CDR2 FYNNEI. The CDR3 is made up of 13 amino acids. V shed 4 bases and J shed 0 bases, with 5 bases lying between them. CDR3 nucleotide sequence: TGTGCCAGCAGTGCACAAAGCACAGATACGCAGTATTTT. Protein product: CASSAQSTDTQYF.

This clone was observed a single time. The chain couples TRBV4-1 to TRBJ1-4, with D possibly being TRBD1 (5 bases). Germline-derived CDR1 and CDR2 are MGHRA and YSYEKL. CDR3 length: 13 amino acids. Trimming removed 2 bases from V and 8 bases from J, with 9 bases in between. CDR3 sequence (DNA): TGCGCCAGCAGCCAATTCAAGGGGGAAAAACTGTTTTTT. Protein: CASSQFKGEKLFF.

This chain's CDR3 is CASSQDERTDGYTF. The CDR3 DNA reads TGCGCCAGCAGCCAAGATGAAAGGACAGATGGCTACACCTTC. The rearrangement uses TRBV4-1 and TRBJ1-2; tentative D call: TRBD1 (6 bases). CDR1 is MGHRA, CDR2 YSYEKL, per germline. The CDR3 totals 14 residues. V was trimmed by 0 bases and J by 6 bases, leaving 11 bases between them.

The V and J genes are TRBV19 and TRBJ2-1, with TRBD1 matching 10 bases. Germline CDR1 LNHDA, CDR2 SQIVND (reference sequence). This CDR3 spans 14 amino acids. Trimming removed 6 bases from V and 4 bases from J; junction bases left unmatched: 3. CDR3 sequence reads: CASRTGGAYNEQFF. The CDR3 nucleotides are TGTGCCAGTAGGACAGGGGGCGCGTACAATGAGCAGTTCTTC.

The rearrangement uses TRBV7-8 and TRBJ2-5; D is undetermined. Deletions cut 2 bases from V and 4 bases from J, with 11 bases between. This CDR3 spans 14 amino acids. The V gene's germline CDR1 is SGHVS and CDR2 FQNEAQ. The CDR3 DNA sequence: TGTGCCAGCAGCTTATCGGGTTTGGGAGAGACCCAGTACTTC. This sequence encodes CASSLSGLGETQYF.

The chain combines TRBV7-9 with TRBJ2-3; perhaps TRBD2 as D (6 bases). Trimming removed 5 bases from V and 0 bases from J, with 15 bases in between. Germline lookup yields CDR1 SEHNR and CDR2 FQNEAQ (reference sequence). The CDR3 is 16 residues long. The CDR3 here is CASSPGTLTSTDTQYF. In nucleotides, the CDR3 is TGTGCCAGCAGCCCCGGGACTTTGACTAGCACAGATACGCAGTATTTT.

This clone came up a few times. The gene calls are TRBV4-1 and TRBJ1-6; D not certain. The ends were cut back, 0 bases at V and 10 bases at J, with 13 bases in the middle. The CDR3 consists of 15 residues. CDR1 and CDR2 (germline): MGHRA, YSYEKL. CDR3 protein: CASSQDRSGYSPLHF. The CDR3 nucleotides read TGCGCCAGCAGCCAAGATAGGTCCGGGTACTCACCCCTCCACTTT.